Listed here is a single T cell receptor (beta chain). TCRdb keeps only in-frame clones here, not all; method: immunoSEQ multiplex PCR. Here the sample spans approximately 75,000 clones, about 86% being singletons. Patients at the Seattle site were enrolled during active infection and followed longitudinally. The CDR3 runs to 14 residues. Germline V gives CDR1 SNHLY, CDR2 FYNNEI. The junction had 8 bases not matched to a gene; V was cut back by 6 bases and J by 4 bases. This sample was taken from a study of blood T cell repertoires in COVID-19. About the study: COVID-19 samples, acute and convalescent, were from the United States, Italy and Spain. The cDNA or gDNA used as material had been derived from T cells, B-cell-depleted T cells, or PBMCs.

This clonotype was obtained from an elderly man with COVID-19, enrolled during active disease. Sequencing was done on a sample of peripheral blood. This sequence joins TRBV2 and TRBJ2-5; TRBD1 agrees at 7 bases. The CDR3 bases are TGTGCCAGCAGCGCCGGGACAGATGGAGAGACCCAGTACTTC. This gives the protein CASSAGTDGETQYF.